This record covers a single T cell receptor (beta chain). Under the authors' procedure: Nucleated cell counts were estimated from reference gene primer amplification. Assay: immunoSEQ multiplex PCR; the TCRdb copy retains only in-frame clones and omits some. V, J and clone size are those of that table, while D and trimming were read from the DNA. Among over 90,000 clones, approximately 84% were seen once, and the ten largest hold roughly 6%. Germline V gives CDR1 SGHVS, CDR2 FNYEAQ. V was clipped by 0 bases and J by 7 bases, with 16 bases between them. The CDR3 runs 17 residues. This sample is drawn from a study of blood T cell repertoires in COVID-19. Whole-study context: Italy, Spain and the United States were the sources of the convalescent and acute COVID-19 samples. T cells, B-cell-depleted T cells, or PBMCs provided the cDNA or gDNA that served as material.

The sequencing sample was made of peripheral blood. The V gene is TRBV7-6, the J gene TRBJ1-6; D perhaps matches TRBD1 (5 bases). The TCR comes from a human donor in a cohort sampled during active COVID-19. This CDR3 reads CASSLASGGFVNSPLHF. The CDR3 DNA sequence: TGTGCCAGCAGCTTAGCGTCGGGGGGATTCGTCAATTCACCCCTCCACTTT.